The 31 T cell receptor delta chains given below trace back to one sample, sequenced in a study of gammadelta T cells in human blood. TCRdb fed the RT-PCR reads to CATT. The sample records some 1,000 delta-chain clones, about 27% being singletons. The sequencing sample was made of Vgamma9Vdelta2 gamma-delta T cells from adult blood. Every receptor here comes from a human donor.

The table lists this clone with a few counts. Since a far larger clone is one base different, this is likely a read error. The same CDR3 is also encoded by other DNA sequences in this sample. V gene TRDV2 combines with J gene TRDJ3, with 9 bases lining up with TRDD3. V lost 0 bases, J lost 4 bases, and 12 bases stayed unmatched. Germline V gene sequence: CDR1 GEAIGNYY, CDR2 EKD. The CDR3 is 20 amino acids. CDR3 nucleotides: TGTGCCTGTGACACCGTGGTGGGGGATAAAACCTCTTGGGACACCCGACAGATGTTTTTC. Its protein product is CACDTVVGDKTSWDTRQMFF.

A remark on this clone: TCRdb has a much larger clone's protein, which differs at residue 12 from the translation of this DNA, likely because of a read error; what is shown is the protein translated from the DNA. The gene calls are TRDV2 and TRDJ1, with D perhaps TRDD3 (5 bases). Here the J gene came from matching the DNA to germline, since TCRdb omits it. From germline, CDR1 is GEAIGNYY and CDR2 EKD. Trimming took off 3 bases at V and 6 bases at J, with 22 bases between the two ends. This CDR3 has 16 amino acids. Written as DNA, the CDR3 is TGTGCCTGTGACTTAGTCAGTGGTAAGGGGACCAATAAACTCATCTTT. Translation: CACDLVSGKGTNKLIF.

In its sample, this clone is large (0.1 to 1%). V is TRDV2 and J is TRDJ1; 13 nucleotides align to TRDD3. Looked up from germline, CDR1 is GEAIGNYY and CDR2 is EKD. The CDR3 contains 18 residues. V lost 2 bases, J lost 6 bases, and 14 bases stayed unmatched. The CDR3 coding sequence is TGTGCCTGTGACAAACTGGGGGATACGCTGGGCTCTCCGAATAAACTCATCTTT. Its translation is CACDKLGDTLGSPNKLIF.

In the case of this clone: A far larger clone is off by one base, so a read error is likely. The chain has TRDV2 and TRDJ1, with 9 bases matching TRDD3. TCRdb gives no J gene; it was assigned here by matching the DNA to germline. Unmatched junction bases numbered 21, after V lost 3 bases and J lost 2 bases. This CDR3 comprises 20 residues. CDR1 and CDR2 (germline): GEAIGNYY, EKD. CDR3 loop: CACDAVSTGGTLTMTDKLIF. The CDR3 bases are TGTGCCTGTGACGCCGTTAGTACTGGGGGAACTTTGACGATGACCGATAAACTCATCTTT.

This clone was seen only a few times. A far larger clone differs by one base, so this is likely a read error. The V call is TRDV2, the J call TRDJ1; 11 bases align to TRDD3. The CDR3 sequence is 16 residues long. With 3 bases clipped from V and 5 bases from J, the junction kept 10 bases outside the gene matches. From germline, CDR1 is GEAIGNYY and CDR2 EKD. CDR3 coding DNA: TGTGCCTGTGACCTACTGGGGGATATTGTTGAAGATAAACTCATCTTT. Protein sequence: CACDLLGDIVEDKLIF.

Remarks on this clone: This clone may be a read error of a much larger clone one base away. This specimen includes other DNA sequences encoding the same CDR3. The chain recombines TRDV2 with TRDJ1; possible D gene TRDD3, 6 bases. The CDR3 is made up of 18 amino acids. Germline assignment: CDR1 GEAIGNYY and CDR2 EKD. V shed 1 base and J shed 5 bases, with 25 bases lying between them. CDR3 bases: TGTGCCTGTGACACGTTGAGCCCACCGCAGGGGGAAACTGATAAACTCATCTTT. This encodes CACDTLSPPQGETDKLIF.

In the case of this clone: The TCRdb protein comes from a much larger clone and disagrees with this DNA's translation at residue 13, likely due to a read error; the protein given here is derived from the DNA. The chain joins TRDV2 to TRDJ3; 8 nucleotides agree with TRDD3. TCRdb lists no J gene, so it was determined here by aligning the DNA to germline. Germline values: CDR1 GEAIGNYY, CDR2 EKD. The CDR3 extends over 19 amino acids. CDR3 loop: CACDTASLGDSWGTRQMFF. The CDR3, as DNA: TGTGCCTGTGACACCGCCAGCCTGGGGGACTCCTGGGGCACCCGACAGATGTTTTTC.

As for this clone: Given a far larger clone just one base away, this is likely a sequencing read error. This chain links TRDV2 with TRDJ1; D unclear. TCRdb offers no J gene call, so here the DNA was matched to germline to obtain one. The CDR3 is made up of 20 amino acids. With 3 bases removed from V and 0 bases from J, the gap between germline ends came to 28 bases. Germline assignment: CDR1 GEAIGNYY and CDR2 EKD. CDR3 sequence (DNA): TGTGCCTGTGACGCATTATCCCTATCGGTCGCGAAAGGAGACACCGATAAACTCATCTTT. Encoded protein: CACDALSLSVAKGDTDKLIF.

This clone was detected only a few times. Given a far larger clone just one base away, this is likely a sequencing read error. Other DNA sequences in this specimen translate into the identical CDR3. The chain carries TRDV2 and TRDJ1; 13 bases are a match to TRDD3. Since TCRdb gives no J gene, matching the DNA to germline was used here to assign it. The germline gives CDR1 GEAIGNYY, CDR2 EKD. The CDR3 has 22 amino acids. Trimming took 0 bases from V and 5 from J; bases not matched to a gene: 23. CDR3 residues: CACDTLLTGGYAGSGVPDKLIF. In DNA, the CDR3 is TGTGCCTGTGACACCCTCCTTACTGGGGGATACGCGGGATCGGGGGTTCCAGATAAACTCATCTTT.

This clone appeared a few times. A read error may be the cause here, since a much bigger clone is one base away. Other DNA sequences of this sample code for an identical CDR3. This chain uses TRDV2 with TRDJ1, with D tentatively TRDD3 (5 bases). The CDR3 runs to 25 residues. Germline CDR1 and CDR2: GEAIGNYY and EKD. The V and J ends lost 0 bases and 0 bases respectively, with 40 bases between them. Here the CDR3 reads CACDTVRLSVAGALTPKINTDKLIF. The CDR3 DNA reads TGTGCCTGTGACACCGTAAGATTAAGCGTAGCGGGGGCCTTGACCCCGAAGATAAACACCGATAAACTCATCTTT.

For this clone: The sample holds other DNA sequences that translate to the same CDR3. J is TRDJ1 and V is TRDV2, with TRDD3 matching 13 bases. CDR3 length: 18 residues. V dropped 3 bases and J dropped 5; count of bases not matched to a gene: 14. CDR1 and CDR2 from the germline V gene are GEAIGNYY and EKD. The CDR3, as DNA: TGTGCCTGTGACTCCCTAGTACTGGGGGATACGCATGGTGATAAACTCATCTTT. It specifies CACDSLVLGDTHGDKLIF.

With regard to this clone: The protein that TCRdb holds for this DNA derives from a much larger clone and differs from the translated DNA at residue 5, which likely indicates a read error; the protein shown here is translated from the DNA. The J gene is TRDJ1, the V gene TRDV2; D might be TRDD3 (6 bases). TCRdb offers no J gene call, so here the DNA was matched to germline to obtain one. The CDR3 has 17 residues. The V end lost 3 bases, the J end lost 0 bases, and 19 bases lay between the germline ends. Germline CDR1 and CDR2: GEAIGNYY and EKD. CDR3 residues: CACDALGTDGYTDKLIF. CDR3 DNA sequence: TGTGCCTGTGACGCTCTGGGGACCGACGGTTACACCGATAAACTCATCTTT.

Note on this clone: This likely came from a read error, as a far larger clone is one base away. The chain is built from TRDV2 and TRDJ3; 12 nucleotides match TRDD3. Matching the DNA to germline supplied the J gene, which TCRdb does not give. The V and J ends lost 2 bases and 0 bases, in that order; junction bases with no gene match: 10. The CDR3 has 21 residues. CDR1 and CDR2 from the germline V gene are GEAIGNYY and EKD. The CDR3 region has the DNA TGTGCCTGTGACAACTTTCTGGGGGATACGCCCAGCTCCTGGGACACCCGACAGATGTTTTTC. Its translation is CACDNFLGDTPSSWDTRQMFF.

For this clone: A far larger clone is just one base off, so this is likely a read error. The J gene is TRDJ3, the V gene TRDV2; TRDD3 aligns across 8 bases. Germline CDR1 and CDR2: GEAIGNYY and EKD. The CDR3 runs 19 residues. CDR3 sequence reads: CACDTASLGDSWDNRQMFF. The CDR3 coding sequence is TGTGCCTGTGACACCGCCAGCCTGGGGGACTCCTGGGACAACCGACAGATGTTTTTC.

A remark on this clone: A much larger clonotype is one base distant, so this may be a read error. The V gene call reads TRDV2; no J gene was called; whether TRDD3, the table's D call, matches the DNA was not checked. Germline V gene lookup returns CDR1 GEAIGNYY and CDR2 EKD. This CDR3 contains 18 residues. The DNA of the CDR3 is TGTGCCTGTGACGGGATACTGGGGGATACGGGCTACACCGATAAAATCATCTTT. Its protein is CACDGILGDTGYTDKIIF.

Comment on this clone: This sequence is one base from a far larger clone and is likely a read error. Other DNA sequences in the same sample also yield this CDR3. The chain has TRDV2 and TRDJ1, with 7 bases that match TRDD3. TCRdb carries no J gene annotation; the J gene was assigned here by matching the DNA with germline. Germline-derived CDR1 and CDR2 are GEAIGNYY and EKD. The trim removed 0 bases at V and 5 bases at J, leaving 5 bases unmatched. CDR3 length equals 14 residues. The CDR3 sequence: CACDTLGVSDKLIF. In DNA form, the CDR3 reads TGTGCCTGTGACACCCTGGGGGTTTCAGATAAACTCATCTTT.

Concerning this clone itself: This sequence may be a read error, since a much larger clone differs from it by one base. The chain couples TRDV2 to TRDJ1; D gene uncertain. The J gene is absent in TCRdb and was assigned here via DNA matching to germline. CDR3 length: 18 amino acids. Germline CDR1 and CDR2: GEAIGNYY and EKD. The CDR3 bases are TGTGCCTGTGACACCGTCTGGACGGGAGGAGAATACACTGATAAACTCATCTTT. It is translated as CACDTVWTGGEYTDKLIF.

Note on this clone: Possible read error: a much larger clone is one base away. V gene TRDV2 combines with J gene TRDJ1; TRDD3 matches 13 bases. In the absence of a J gene in TCRdb, the DNA was matched to germline to assign it here. CDR3 size: 18 residues. The J segment lost 5 bases and the V segment lost 0 bases, leaving 11 bases of the junction unmatched. Germline values: CDR1 GEAIGNYY, CDR2 EKD. The DNA for the CDR3 is TGTGCCTGTGACACCCTAGTACTGGGGGATACGCATGGTGATAAACTCATCTTT. Amino acid sequence: CACDTLVLGDTHGDKLIF.

The chain uses TRDV2 and TRDJ1; TRDD3 aligns across 11 bases. TCRdb leaves out the J gene; it was filled in here by matching the DNA to germline. The CDR3 loop spans 19 amino acids. The J segment lost 7 bases and the V segment lost 0 bases, leaving 18 bases of the junction unmatched. Looked up from germline, CDR1 is GEAIGNYY and CDR2 is EKD. CDR3 in amino acids: CACDTVSLGGYGGLGKLIF. The CDR3 nucleotides read TGTGCCTGTGACACCGTTTCCCTTGGGGGATACGGAGGGCTCGGTAAACTCATCTTT.

About this clone itself: A read error is likely here: a far larger clone is one base away. The rearrangement joins TRDV2 to TRDJ1; possibly TRDD3 for D (6 bases). This CDR3 contains 16 residues. The germline V gene encodes CDR1 GEAIGNYY and CDR2 EKD. CDR3 region: CACDTVGGTYTDKRIF. As DNA, the CDR3 is TGTGCCTGTGACACCGTAGGGGGGACCTACACCGATAAACGCATCTTT.

Regarding this clone: A read error may be the cause here, since a much bigger clone is one base away. This CDR3 is also generated by other DNA sequences in the sample. The rearrangement links TRDV2 to TRDJ1, with 9 nucleotides matching TRDD3. Trimming at V came to 1 base and at J to 5 bases, leaving 10 bases not matched to a gene. From germline, CDR1 is GEAIGNYY and CDR2 EKD. The CDR3 has 16 amino acids. This chain's CDR3 is CACDTLGDRVDDKLIF. CDR3 coding DNA: TGTGCCTGTGACACATTGGGGGATAGAGTTGATGATAAACTCATCTTT.

By share of the sample, this clone is large. The sample carries other DNA sequences with the same CDR3. The gene calls are TRDV2 and TRDJ1, with TRDD3 matching 13 bases. The CDR3 extends over 22 amino acids. V lost 0 bases to trimming and J lost 3 bases; unmatched junction nucleotides: 21. In germline, CDR1 is GEAIGNYY, CDR2 EKD. CDR3 loop: CACDTLLTGGYAGSGVPDKLIF. Here the CDR3 DNA reads TGTGCCTGTGACACCCTCCTTACTGGGGGATACGCGGGATCGGGGGTTCCCGATAAACTCATCTTT.

In this sample, this clone is medium-sized. This may be a read error, as it is one base from a much larger clone. At the DNA level, this CDR3 is encoded by other sequences in the same sample as well. The genes are TRDV2 and TRDJ1, with D perhaps being TRDD2 or TRDD3 (9 bases each). Germline loops: CDR1 GEAIGNYY, CDR2 EKD. The CDR3 has 20 amino acids. The CDR3 bases are TGTGCCTGTGACGGCCTTCCTACGAGTACTGGGGGAACGTACACTGATAAACTCATCTTT. Amino acid sequence: CACDGLPTSTGGTYTDKLIF.

Concerning this clone: This is likely an artifact of a read error, given a far larger clone one base away. No J gene call was made, and the V gene is TRDV2; the table assigns TRDD3, which was not confirmed against the DNA. The CDR3 is made up of 18 amino acids. Germline CDR1 is GEAIGNYY and CDR2 is EKD. This CDR3 reads CACDTVLGDRSYTDKPIF. The DNA of the CDR3 is TGTGCCTGTGACACCGTACTGGGGGACCGCTCTTACACCGATAAACCCATCTTT.

Of note for this clone: A far larger clone is only one base removed, so a read error is likely. The V and J genes are TRDV2 and TRDJ1; 9 nucleotides agree with TRDD3. The J gene, missing from TCRdb, was assigned here through DNA to germline matching. The germline V gene encodes CDR1 GEAIGNYY and CDR2 EKD. Trimming took 6 bases from V and 0 from J; bases not matched to a gene: 13. This CDR3 has 17 residues. CDR3 sequence (DNA): TGTGCCTGTAAGAAACTGGGGGACGGAGAGTACACCGATAAACTCATCTTT. It translates to CACKKLGDGEYTDKLIF.

This chain connects TRDV2 to TRDJ1; TRDD3 matches at 12 bases. Here the J gene was assigned by germline matching of the DNA, as TCRdb has none. Germline CDR1 is GEAIGNYY and CDR2 is EKD. The V gene end was trimmed by 4 bases and the J gene end by 2 bases; junction bases not matched to a gene: 7. There are 16 residues in the CDR3. The CDR3 spells CACDLLGDTRTDKLIF. The DNA of the CDR3 is TGTGCCTGTGATCTACTGGGGGATACCCGTACCGATAAACTCATCTTT.

This clone is classed as large. The identical CDR3 is also encoded by other nucleotide sequences in the sample. The chain joins TRDV2 to TRDJ1, with D tentatively TRDD3 (6 bases). CDR1 is GEAIGNYY, CDR2 EKD, per germline. The V and J ends lost 1 base and 2 bases respectively, with 22 bases between them. The CDR3 totals 18 residues. Here the CDR3 reads CACDTLSPPQGETDKLIF. The CDR3 bases are TGTGCCTGTGACACGTTGAGCCCACCGCAGGGGGAAACCGATAAACTCATCTTT.

Note on this clone: Translating this DNA gives a protein that differs at residue 5 from the TCRdb one, which belongs to a much larger clone; a read error is likely, and the protein shown is this translation. The chain has TRDV2 and TRDJ1; D is unresolved. The J gene, left out of TCRdb, was set here by checking the DNA against germline. V gave up 1 base and J gave up 2 bases, with 7 bases separating them. The CDR3 has 13 amino acids. Germline-derived CDR1 and CDR2 are GEAIGNYY and EKD. CDR3 bases: TGTGCCTGTGACACAGTGAGAACCGATAAACTCATCTTT. It encodes CACDTVRTDKLIF.

Relative to its sample, this clone is medium-sized. One base separates it from a far larger clone, so it is likely a read error. This sample also contains other DNA sequences that code for the same CDR3. The rearrangement links TRDV2 to TRDJ1; D is unresolved. Germline-derived CDR1 and CDR2 are GEAIGNYY and EKD. V was shortened by 3 bases and J by 5 bases, with 12 bases between the two germline ends. The CDR3 contains 13 residues. The CDR3 DNA is TGTGCCTGTGACGCAGTGAGAACAGATAAACTCATCTTT. Amino acid sequence: CACDAVRTDKLIF.

This clone was recorded a few times. This probably arose from a read error, given a far larger clone one base away. V and J are TRDV2 and TRDJ1; TRDD3 agrees at 9 bases. The CDR3 has 18 residues. The germline CDR1 and CDR2 sequences are GEAIGNYY and EKD. The CDR3 sequence is CARDTVLGDRSYTDKLIF. The CDR3 region has the DNA TGTGCCCGTGACACCGTACTGGGGGACCGCTCTTACACCGATAAACTCATCTTT.

Comments on this clone: The translation of this DNA and the TCRdb protein of a much larger clone differ at residue 3, probably owing to a read error; the protein shown here is translated from the DNA. V is TRDV2 and J is TRDJ1; the match to TRDD3 covers 7 bases. As TCRdb names no J gene, one was assigned here on the basis of a DNA match to germline. Germline CDR1 reads GEAIGNYY; CDR2 reads EKD. The CDR3 contains 17 residues. Trimming at V came to 7 bases and at J to 2 bases, leaving 18 bases not matched to a gene. The CDR3: CAWDSIGPSGDTDKLIF. The DNA of the CDR3 is TGTGCCTGGGATTCGATAGGTCCCTCGGGGGATACCGATAAACTCATCTTT.